The TCR beta chain described here comes from a study of beta chain features in type 1 diabetes. Stem cell-like memory, regulatory, central memory and naive CD4+ cells were sorted via CD45RO/CCR7/CD25/CD127/CD95/CD27. CDR1 and CDR2 (germline): SGHRS, YFSETQ. The CDR3 contains 13 residues. J gave up 3 bases and V 5 bases, and 5 bases lay outside the gene matches. Study-wide results and caveats: Type 1 diabetes patients had VDJ junctions that carried fewer insertions and more deletions. Cells that show high TCR expression could be over-represented by cDNA sequencing. In all four CD4+ subsets, TCRB CDR3 length was significantly, moderately reduced in type 1 diabetes.

This clone was counted only a few times. Its antigen is as yet unknown. Reverse transcribing all isolated RNA meant expressed TCRB transcripts were sequenced. This table comes from immunoSEQ multiplex PCR, and its TCRdb copy is limited to in-frame clones, with some not included. This table has 200,000 to 250,000 clones, around 14% appearing once. The chain employs TRBV5-1 and TRBJ2-7; 7 nucleotides line up with TRBD2. The sample comprised naive CD4+ T cells from blood. The source of this sequence is a man aged 25 to 40 with type 1 diabetes. CDR3: CASSRGDGYEQYF. CDR3 sequence (DNA): TGCGCCAGCAGTCGGGGGGACGGCTACGAGCAGTACTTC. The whole variable domain, filled in from reference TRBV5-1 and TRBJ2-7, reads KAGVTQTPRYLIKTRGQQVTLSCSPISGHRSVSWYQQTPGQGLQFLFEYFSETQRNKGNFPGRFSGRQFSNSRSEMNVSTLELGDSALYLCASSRGDGYEQYFGPGTRLTVT.